The 20 T cell receptor beta chains below come from one sample, sequenced in a study of cytomegalovirus exposure and HLA in healthy donors. Primers included in the PCR were 60 Vbeta and 13 Jbeta primers. TCRdb's table, derived via immunoSEQ multiplex PCR, lists solely in-frame clones and lacks some. The data show roughly 150,000 clones, 78% seen once. Sequencing was performed on PBMCs. These TCRs come from a middle-aged woman in good health and CMV-seropositive.

The rearrangement uses TRBV5-1 and TRBJ1-4; D unresolved. The CDR3 has 15 residues. Trimming shortened V by 1 base and J by 0 bases, and 7 bases separated the two germline ends. Germline V lookup: CDR1 SGHRS, CDR2 YFSETQ. The CDR3 reads CASSLTAATNEKLFF. CDR3 DNA sequence: TGCGCCAGCAGCTTGACAGCCGCAACTAATGAAAAACTGTTTTTT.

The chain uses TRBV9 and TRBJ2-7; no clear D. Germline loops: CDR1 SGDLS, CDR2 YYNGEE. The V and J ends lost 0 bases and 2 bases respectively, with 9 bases between them. The length of the CDR3 is 14 residues. Here the CDR3 reads CASSVGSGPYEQYF. Written as DNA, the CDR3 is TGTGCCAGCAGCGTAGGATCTGGCCCCTACGAGCAGTACTTC.

The chain couples TRBV18 to TRBJ1-1; 10 bases line up with TRBD1. The CDR3 covers 14 residues. V lost 1 base to trimming and J lost 4 bases; unmatched junction nucleotides: 0. The germline gives CDR1 KGHSH, CDR2 LQKENI. The CDR3 reads CASSPRTGGTEAFF. The CDR3 region has the DNA TGTGCCAGCTCACCACGGACAGGGGGCACTGAAGCTTTCTTT.

The rearrangement uses TRBV6-6 and TRBJ2-7; D may be TRBD2 (6 bases). This CDR3 is built from 16 residues. Trimming removed 6 bases at V and 4 bases at J, with 22 bases between. The germline V gene has CDR1 MNHNY and CDR2 SVGAGI (reference sequence). The CDR3 region is CASRPATGGTRYEQYF. The CDR3 DNA reads TGTGCCAGCAGACCTGCCACCGGAGGGACCAGGTACGAGCAGTACTTC.

Remarks on this clone: Other nucleotide sequences from this sample produce the same CDR3. V and J are TRBV29-1 and TRBJ1-3, with D unclear. This CDR3 region has 14 residues. Germline lookup yields CDR1 SQVTM and CDR2 ANQGSEA. The V end lost 6 bases, the J end lost 0 bases, and 12 bases lay between the germline ends. This CDR3 reads CSVGDTSSGNTIYF. The DNA for the CDR3 is TGCAGCGTGGGAGACACCTCCTCTGGAAACACCATATATTTT. The whole variable domain, filled in from reference TRBV29-1 and TRBJ1-3, reads SAVISQKPSRDICQRGTSLTIQCQVDSQVTMMFWYRQQPGQSLTLIATANQGSEATYESGFVIDKFPISRPNLTFSTLTVSNMSPEDSSIYLCSVGDTSSGNTIYFGEGSWLTVV.

This clone was detected only a few times. The chain joins TRBV5-4 to TRBJ2-5, with TRBD2 matching 8 bases. V was pared by 0 bases and J by 7 bases, with 8 bases of the junction left unmatched. The CDR3 loop spans 15 amino acids. The germline CDR1 and CDR2 sequences are SGHNT and YYREEE (reference sequence). CDR3 amino acids: CASSLGGAGVGTQYF. In nucleotides, the CDR3 is TGTGCCAGCAGCTTGGGGGGAGCGGGGGTGGGGACCCAGTACTTC.

V gene TRBV7-8 combines with J gene TRBJ2-7, with D hard to call. This CDR3 has 12 residues. The germline V gene encodes CDR1 SGHVS and CDR2 FQNEAQ. Trimming shortened V by 5 bases and J by 5 bases, and 10 bases separated the two germline ends. In DNA, the CDR3 is TGTGCCAGCAGCCCCTCTCGGGACGAGCAGTACTTC. Translating gives CASSPSRDEQYF.

This rearrangement joins TRBV7-9 to TRBJ2-4; perhaps TRBD2 as D (6 bases). The germline V gene has CDR1 SEHNR and CDR2 FQNEAQ (reference sequence). V lost 5 bases and J 3 bases, leaving 14 bases between the germline ends. CDR3 size: 15 residues. CDR3 in amino acids: CASSPGDRVKNIQYF. The CDR3 DNA sequence: TGTGCCAGCAGCCCGGGGGACCGTGTCAAAAACATTCAGTACTTC.

The chain uses TRBV7-9 and TRBJ1-2; 9 bases are a match to TRBD1. The CDR3 totals 14 residues. V lost 5 bases to trimming and J lost 5 bases; unmatched junction nucleotides: 6. The V gene's germline CDR1 is SEHNR and CDR2 FQNEAQ (reference sequence). In DNA form, the CDR3 reads TGTGCCAGCAGCACCCCCGGGACAGGGTATGGCTACACCTTC. Amino acids: CASSTPGTGYGYTF.

The rearrangement joins TRBV7-9 to TRBJ2-2, with 13 positions matching TRBD2. This CDR3 is 15 amino acids long. The V gene's germline CDR1 is SEHNR and CDR2 FQNEAQ (reference sequence). J was trimmed by 8 bases and V by 6 bases; bases with no gene match: 6. The CDR3 is CASSVGLAGAGELFF. CDR3 DNA: TGTGCCAGCAGTGTAGGACTAGCGGGAGCTGGGGAGCTGTTTTTT.

This clone was seen a few times. V and J are TRBV19 and TRBJ1-1; perhaps TRBD1 as D (5 bases). Germline V gene data show CDR1 as LNHDA and CDR2 as SQIVND (reference sequence). CDR3 size: 13 residues. Trimming stripped 7 bases from V and 0 bases from J, with 9 bases between. CDR3 protein: CASTRTLNTEAFF. CDR3 DNA: TGTGCCAGTACCAGGACATTGAACACTGAAGCTTTCTTT.

The chain combines TRBV5-1 with TRBJ2-7; 8 nucleotides line up with TRBD2. The germline V gene encodes CDR1 SGHRS and CDR2 YFSETQ. V was pared by 0 bases and J by 2 bases, with 4 bases of the junction left unmatched. The CDR3 totals 15 residues. The DNA for the CDR3 is TGCGCCAGCAGCTTGGGGGTAGCGGGGCCCTACGAGCAGTACTTC. It codes for CASSLGVAGPYEQYF.

The chain links TRBV29-1 to TRBJ2-5, with 7 positions matching TRBD2. The end of the DNA is better explained by TRBJ2-7, so the J call may be wrong. From germline, CDR1 is SQVTM and CDR2 ANQGSEA. The CDR3 length is 13 residues. The CDR3 reads CSVRSQRDYEQYF. As DNA, the CDR3 is TGCAGCGTTAGGTCCCAGCGGGATTACGAGCAGTACTTC.

This clone was recorded once. V is TRBV28 and J is TRBJ1-2; no definite D call. The length of the CDR3 is 12 residues. CDR1 and CDR2 (germline): MDHEN, SYDVKM. Trimming left V 6 bases short and J 8 bases short, with 13 bases between. In DNA form, the CDR3 reads TGTGCCAGCAGCCTAAGGGAGTACGGCTACACCTTC. As protein: CASSLREYGYTF.

The chain uses TRBV7-2 and TRBJ2-4, with 8 bases fitting TRBD2. The CDR3 is 15 amino acids. Germline assignment: CDR1 SGHTA and CDR2 FQGNSA. J lost 4 bases, V lost 1 base, and 3 bases had no gene match. This CDR3 is CASSLGASGKNIQYF. In DNA form, the CDR3 reads TGTGCCAGCAGCTTAGGGGCTAGCGGGAAAAACATTCAGTACTTC.

The chain is built from TRBV7-2 and TRBJ2-1; 8 nucleotides align to TRBD1. Germline-derived CDR1 and CDR2 are SGHTA and FQGNSA. The CDR3 has 13 amino acids. With V trimmed by 5 bases and J by 9 bases, 6 bases remained unmatched. The CDR3 region is CASSVDRGREQFF. Here the CDR3 DNA reads TGTGCCAGCAGCGTCGACAGGGGACGTGAGCAGTTCTTC.

This rearrangement joins TRBV7-6 to TRBJ1-1, with a tentative D call TRBD1 (5 bases). Germline CDR1 is SGHVS and CDR2 is FNYEAQ. The V gene lost 4 bases and the J gene lost 5 bases, with 17 bases spanning the gap. The CDR3 sequence is 15 residues long. CDR3 amino acids: CASSSQSAGGTEAFF. In nucleotides, the CDR3 is TGTGCCAGCAGCTCTCAATCAGCGGGGGGAACTGAAGCTTTCTTT.

The chain couples TRBV6-1 to TRBJ2-7; 10 bases align to TRBD1. The J segment lost 2 bases and the V segment lost 4 bases, leaving 17 bases of the junction unmatched. This CDR3 has 19 residues. Germline V gene data show CDR1 as MNHNS and CDR2 as SASEGT. The CDR3: CASSVFPAGTGEKPYEQYF. The DNA for the CDR3 is TGTGCCAGCAGTGTCTTCCCCGCCGGGACAGGGGAAAAACCCTACGAGCAGTACTTC.

This clone was detected a few times. The rearrangement links TRBV5-4 to TRBJ2-7; 8 bases fit TRBD1. The trim removed 6 bases at V and 7 bases at J, leaving 21 bases unmatched. Germline V gene sequence: CDR1 SGHNT, CDR2 YYREEE (reference sequence). This CDR3 contains 17 residues. This CDR3 reads CASNNDRGSGFFSEQYF. CDR3 coding DNA: TGTGCCAGCAACAATGACAGGGGATCGGGATTTTTTAGTGAGCAGTACTTC.

The V and J genes are TRBV7-9 and TRBJ2-3, with D possibly being TRBD2 (5 bases). This CDR3 spans 16 amino acids. CDR1 and CDR2 from the germline V gene are SEHNR and FQNEAQ (reference sequence). V was cut by 3 bases and J by 5 bases, with 18 bases left in between. CDR3 sequence reads: CASSLGSGLIRDTQYF. In DNA, the CDR3 is TGTGCCAGCAGCTTGGGAAGCGGATTAATAAGAGATACGCAGTATTTT.